This T cell receptor beta chain was sequenced in a study of PD-L1 blockade in urothelial cancer. Study background: Atezolizumab (1,200 mg intravenously every 3 weeks) began around 2014 for patients. Patients had been given 0 to 3 earlier chemotherapy regimens.

The CDR3 covers 16 residues. Germline-derived CDR1 and CDR2 are SGHRS and YFSETQ. V shed 4 bases, J shed 3 bases, and the junction held 9 bases outside the gene matches. Repertoires were generated with immunoSEQ multiplex PCR, while TCRdb's copy carries only in-frame clones and drops some. The repertoire holds over 45,000 clones, with about 86% as singletons. The receptor's source is a man between 50 and 59 years old with urothelial cancer. The chain joins TRBV5-1 to TRBJ2-2, with TRBD2 matching 7 bases. This specimen consisted of PBMCs, obtained around atezolizumab (anti-PD-L1) treatment. The CDR3 bases are TGCGCCAGCAGCAGAAGACTAGCATTGGACACCGGGGAGCTGTTTTTT. As protein: CASSRRLALDTGELFF.